This T cell receptor (beta chain) came from a study of beta chain features in type 1 diabetes. About the study: Across all samples, about 110,000,000 sorted cells were examined.

Study-level points and caveats: Naive, central memory and regulatory TCRB repertoires appeared more similar among patients than healthy donors.

The V gene's germline CDR1 is SGHAT and CDR2 FQDESV (reference sequence). The V segment lost 6 bases and the J segment 6 bases; nucleotides outside the gene matches: 22. This CDR3 has 18 amino acids. The isolated RNA, all of it, was reverse transcribed, so expressed TCRB transcripts were what got sequenced. Naive, central memory and regulatory T cell samples produced a mean of approximately 3.6 million reads. Repertoires were generated with immunoSEQ multiplex PCR, while TCRdb's copy carries only in-frame clones and drops some. The data contain 620,000 or so clones, roughly 16% of them seen just once; the ten biggest clones take up 0.07% to 0.095%. This clone was seen more than once but under ten times. What it recognizes is unknown.

Material: naive CD4+ T cells from blood. The receptor was derived from a man in his late teens or twenties in good health. This sequence joins TRBV11-1 and TRBJ2-5; 7 nucleotides align to TRBD1. DNA for the CDR3: TGTGCCAGCAGTTGGAACGGACAGGTTAAACGCTGGGGAAAGACCCAGTACTTC. Translation gives CASSWNGQVKRWGKTQYF.